Listed here are 3 T cell receptor beta chains from one sample, sequenced in a study of identifying expanded T cells in peripheral blood. Assay: immunoSEQ multiplex PCR; the TCRdb copy retains only in-frame clones and omits some. The sample holds tens of thousands of clones, 88% seen once. Material: blood. Receptor source: a person aged 18 to 75 in good health.

This sequence joins TRBV10-1 and TRBJ2-7, with D possibly called TRBD1 or TRBD2 (5 bases each). The CDR3 consists of 15 residues. Germline V gene data show CDR1 as WNHNN and CDR2 as SYGVQD (reference sequence). With 3 bases removed from V and 1 base from J, the gap between germline ends came to 13 bases. This chain's CDR3 is CASSDGDVASYEQYF. The CDR3, as DNA: TGCGCCAGCAGTGATGGGGACGTCGCTTCCTACGAGCAGTACTTC.

The chain couples TRBV11-1 to TRBJ2-2; TRBD1 aligns across 7 bases. In germline, CDR1 is SGHAT, CDR2 FQDESV (reference sequence). V trimming: 5 bases; J trimming: 4 bases; junction bases outside the gene matches: 7. CDR3 length: 15 residues. CDR3 loop: CASSERDRVTGELFF. The CDR3 DNA reads TGTGCCAGCAGCGAACGGGACAGAGTCACCGGGGAGCTGTTTTTT.

The rearrangement links TRBV28 to TRBJ2-7; the D is unclear. Trimming took 8 bases from V and 6 from J, leaving 14 bases between them. Germline V gives CDR1 MDHEN, CDR2 SYDVKM. The CDR3 spans 12 residues. CDR3 in amino acids: CASGSQTIEQYF. As DNA, the CDR3 is TGTGCCAGCGGAAGCCAAACTATCGAGCAGTACTTC.